Listed below are T cell receptor beta chains from one sample, sequenced in a study of T cells in localized non-small cell lung cancer. Assay used: immunoSEQ multiplex PCR; TCRdb lists only in-frame clones, some missing. The table includes about 1,500 clones, 24% detected once. Material: normal lung tissue next to the tumor, obtained before any cancer treatment. The receptors were gathered from a female donor over 55 with stage I lung adenocarcinoma. Each CDR3 is given with its conserved first and last residue. D genes are given only for firm matches. The size entry is marked missing in some rows and otherwise reads once, few, many or a size class.

v_gene: TRBV10-2; d_gene: NA; abundance: NA; j_gene: TRBJ2-5; CDR3nt: TGCGCCAGCAAAATACCAGGACAGTTTCAGTACTTC; CDR3aa: CASKIPGQFQYF
v_gene: TRBV10-2; d_gene: NA; abundance: NA; j_gene: TRBJ1-1; CDR3nt: TGCGCCAGCAGTGAGTCGGTGTTTGAAGCTTTCTTT; CDR3aa: CASSESVFEAFF
v_gene: TRBV9; d_gene: NA; abundance: NA; j_gene: TRBJ1-5; CDR3nt: TGTGCCAGCAGCGTAGATGGTATTGCCGGGAGTCAGCCCCAGCATTTT; CDR3aa: CASSVDGIAGSQPQHF
v_gene: TRBV28; d_gene: NA; abundance: NA; j_gene: TRBJ1-2; CDR3nt: TGTGCCAGCAGTTTTGACTGGGGGGCTCCCTATGGCTACACCTTC; CDR3aa: CASSFDWGAPYGYTF
v_gene: TRBV6-8; d_gene: TRBD1; abundance: NA; j_gene: TRBJ1-2; CDR3nt: TGTGCCAGCAGCCCGACAGGGGAAAACTATGGCTACACCTTC; CDR3aa: CASSPTGENYGYTF
v_gene: TRBV29-1; d_gene: NA; abundance: NA; j_gene: TRBJ1-2; CDR3nt: TGCAGCGTTGAAGGGGGTAATGATGGCTACACCTTC; CDR3aa: CSVEGGNDGYTF
v_gene: TRBV9; d_gene: TRBD1; abundance: NA; j_gene: TRBJ1-2; CDR3nt: TGTGCCAGCAGCCAAGACAGGGAAGGTGGCTACACCTTC; CDR3aa: CASSQDREGGYTF
v_gene: TRBV28; d_gene: TRBD1; abundance: NA; j_gene: TRBJ1-2; CDR3nt: TGTGCCAGCACTCAGGGAGGGGGCAATATTGATGGCTACACCTTC; CDR3aa: CASTQGGGNIDGYTF
v_gene: TRBV4-1; d_gene: TRBD1; abundance: large; j_gene: TRBJ2-1; CDR3nt: TGCGCCAGCAGCCGAGAACAGGGGGCCCTTGGGTACAATGAGCAGTTCTTC; CDR3aa: CASSREQGALGYNEQFF
v_gene: TRBV14; d_gene: TRBD2; abundance: NA; j_gene: TRBJ2-1; CDR3nt: TGTGCCAGCAGCCAATTAGCTAGCGGGGGGGCCTATCTTCGCGATGAGCAGTTCTTC; CDR3aa: CASSQLASGGAYLRDEQFF
v_gene: TRBV14; d_gene: NA; abundance: NA; j_gene: TRBJ2-6; CDR3nt: TGTGCCAGCAGCCAAGATCTTCCAGGGACTGGGGCCAACGTCCTGACTTTC; CDR3aa: CASSQDLPGTGANVLTF
v_gene: TRBV19; d_gene: NA; abundance: NA; j_gene: TRBJ2-3; CDR3nt: TGTGCCAGTAGTAGGGCTGCCGCAGTTAGCACAGATACGCAGTATTTT; CDR3aa: CASSRAAAVSTDTQYF
v_gene: TRBV18; d_gene: TRBD1; abundance: few; j_gene: TRBJ1-3; CDR3nt: TGTGCCAGCTCGGCGACAGGGGCTGGAAACACCATATATTTT; CDR3aa: CASSATGAGNTIYF
v_gene: TRBV18; d_gene: NA; abundance: NA; j_gene: TRBJ1-3; CDR3nt: TGTGCCAGCTCACCACTGGCGGACTCTGGAAACACCATATATTTT; CDR3aa: CASSPLADSGNTIYF
v_gene: TRBV14; d_gene: NA; abundance: few; j_gene: TRBJ2-1; CDR3nt: TGTGCCAGCAGCCCAATGGCGGGATCCTATTCAATTGTCTTC; CDR3aa: CASSPMAGSYSIVF
v_gene: TRBV14; d_gene: TRBD1; abundance: NA; j_gene: TRBJ2-7; CDR3nt: TGTGCCAGCAGCCAAGGGCGACAGGGGGTATCCTACGAGCAGTACTTC; CDR3aa: CASSQGRQGVSYEQYF
v_gene: TRBV11-3; d_gene: NA; abundance: few; j_gene: TRBJ1-2; CDR3nt: TGTGCCAGCAGCTTAGAGGGCGGAGCAAACTATGGCTACACCTTC; CDR3aa: CASSLEGGANYGYTF
v_gene: TRBV4-1; d_gene: NA; abundance: few; j_gene: TRBJ2-7; CDR3nt: TGCGCCAGCAGCCAAGCCCTGGCAGCAGAATACGAGCAGTACTTC; CDR3aa: CASSQALAAEYEQYF
v_gene: TRBV6-7; d_gene: NA; abundance: few; j_gene: TRBJ1-1; CDR3nt: TGTGCCAGCAGTCTAGGTACAGAAGCTTTCTTT; CDR3aa: CASSLGTEAFF
v_gene: TRBV11-3; d_gene: NA; abundance: NA; j_gene: TRBJ1-4; CDR3nt: TGTGCCAGCAGCTTAGTGGGGGGATCGGGAAAACTGTTTTTT; CDR3aa: CASSLVGGSGKLFF
v_gene: TRBV11-3; d_gene: TRBD1; abundance: medium-sized; j_gene: TRBJ1-1; CDR3nt: TGTGCCAGCAGCCTATACCGGGACAGGGTAACTGAAGCTTTCTTT; CDR3aa: CASSLYRDRVTEAFF
v_gene: TRBV11-3; d_gene: NA; abundance: medium-sized; j_gene: TRBJ1-4; CDR3nt: TGTGCCAGCAGCTACGGGACGGAGAATGAAAAACTGTTTTTT; CDR3aa: CASSYGTENEKLFF
v_gene: TRBV5-1; d_gene: NA; abundance: NA; j_gene: TRBJ1-1; CDR3nt: TGCGCCAGCAGCCCCTTGGGGGGAGGGGTGAACACTGAAGCTTTCTTT; CDR3aa: CASSPLGGGVNTEAFF
v_gene: TRBV11-3; d_gene: NA; abundance: medium-sized; j_gene: TRBJ1-3; CDR3nt: TGTGCCAGCGGGTTACAGGGTGCTGGAAACACCATATATTTT; CDR3aa: CASGLQGAGNTIYF
v_gene: TRBV11-3; d_gene: TRBD1; abundance: few; j_gene: TRBJ1-2; CDR3nt: TGTGCCAGCAGCCGCTTGGAAGGTGCGGGACAGGGGAATGGTGGCTACACCTTC; CDR3aa: CASSRLEGAGQGNGGYTF
v_gene: TRBV5-1; d_gene: NA; abundance: NA; j_gene: TRBJ2-1; CDR3nt: TGCGCCAGCAGCTTCACCGGGCTCCAATCAGGCAATGAGCAGTTCTTC; CDR3aa: CASSFTGLQSGNEQFF
v_gene: TRBV15; d_gene: NA; abundance: few; j_gene: TRBJ1-2; CDR3nt: TGTGCCACCAGCAGAGATACCCAGGGGAGCTATGGCTACACCTTC; CDR3aa: CATSRDTQGSYGYTF
v_gene: TRBV30; d_gene: TRBD1; abundance: NA; j_gene: TRBJ1-5; CDR3nt: TGTGCCTGGGACCGAGGACAGGGGGCGAGGACTGGCAATCAGCCCCAGCATTTT; CDR3aa: CAWDRGQGARTGNQPQHF
v_gene: TRBV11-3; d_gene: NA; abundance: few; j_gene: TRBJ1-6; CDR3nt: TGTGCCAGCAGCCAATACCGTACACAGGAAGGCTCCTATAATTCACCCCTCCACTTT; CDR3aa: CASSQYRTQEGSYNSPLHF
v_gene: TRBV18; d_gene: TRBD2; abundance: NA; j_gene: TRBJ2-5; CDR3nt: TGTGCCAGCTCTCGGAGCGGGGACCAAGAGACCCAGTACTTC; CDR3aa: CASSRSGDQETQYF
v_gene: TRBV18; d_gene: NA; abundance: NA; j_gene: TRBJ2-7; CDR3nt: TGTGCCAGCTCACTCGGAAATAAGCAACAGGGACCCTCCTACGAGCAGTACTTC; CDR3aa: CASSLGNKQQGPSYEQYF
v_gene: TRBV29-1; d_gene: TRBD1; abundance: NA; j_gene: TRBJ2-2; CDR3nt: TGCAGCGTTGGAGGACAGGGCGGGGACACCGGGGAGCTGTTTTTT; CDR3aa: CSVGGQGGDTGELFF
v_gene: TRBV14; d_gene: NA; abundance: few; j_gene: TRBJ2-6; CDR3nt: TGTGCCAGCAGCCCCTTGGGGAGCGGGGCCAACGTCCTGACTTTC; CDR3aa: CASSPLGSGANVLTF
v_gene: TRBV29-1; d_gene: TRBD1; abundance: NA; j_gene: TRBJ1-1; CDR3nt: TGCAGCGTCCGGGACAGGGGGGGATACACTGAAGCTTTCTTT; CDR3aa: CSVRDRGGYTEAFF
v_gene: TRBV11-3; d_gene: NA; abundance: few; j_gene: TRBJ1-1; CDR3nt: TGTGCCAGCAGCCACTCAGGGAAGAACACTGAAGCTTTCTTT; CDR3aa: CASSHSGKNTEAFF
v_gene: TRBV4-1; d_gene: TRBD2; abundance: medium-sized; j_gene: TRBJ2-5; CDR3nt: TGCGCCAGCAGCCGCTCCGAGGCTAGCGGGGGAGAGACCCAGTACTTC; CDR3aa: CASSRSEASGGETQYF
v_gene: TRBV6-8; d_gene: TRBD1; abundance: few; j_gene: TRBJ1-1; CDR3nt: TGTGCCAGTAACCCAGCCGGGACAGGGATCACTGAAGCTTTCTTT; CDR3aa: CASNPAGTGITEAFF
v_gene: TRBV30; d_gene: NA; abundance: few; j_gene: TRBJ1-1; CDR3nt: TGTGCCTGGAGGGAACAGGGTTTCACTGAAGCTTTCTTT; CDR3aa: CAWREQGFTEAFF
v_gene: TRBV29-1; d_gene: TRBD1; abundance: NA; j_gene: TRBJ1-5; CDR3nt: TGCAGCGTAAGGGACAGGGCGGGAAATCAGCCCCAGCATTTT; CDR3aa: CSVRDRAGNQPQHF
v_gene: TRBV11-3; d_gene: NA; abundance: medium-sized; j_gene: TRBJ1-1; CDR3nt: TGTGCCAGCAGCTTTACAGGGCTCGGTACTGAAGCTTTCTTT; CDR3aa: CASSFTGLGTEAFF
v_gene: TRBV9; d_gene: NA; abundance: NA; j_gene: TRBJ1-5; CDR3nt: TGTGCCAGCAGCGGTGACAGTGGAGGACAGCCCCAGCATTTT; CDR3aa: CASSGDSGGQPQHF
v_gene: TRBV11-3; d_gene: TRBD1; abundance: NA; j_gene: TRBJ1-2; CDR3nt: TGTGCCAGCAGCCCACCACCCGGACAGGGACACTACGGCTACACCTTC; CDR3aa: CASSPPPGQGHYGYTF
v_gene: TRBV6-8; d_gene: TRBD1; abundance: NA; j_gene: TRBJ1-4; CDR3nt: TGTGCCAGCAGTGGAGACAGGGGGCAGGCTAATGAAAAACTGTTTTTT; CDR3aa: CASSGDRGQANEKLFF
v_gene: TRBV15; d_gene: NA; abundance: NA; j_gene: TRBJ2-5; CDR3nt: TGTGCCACCAGCAGAGATCGAAGGGCGGTGGCAGGAGAGACCCAGTACTTC; CDR3aa: CATSRDRRAVAGETQYF
v_gene: TRBV25-1; d_gene: NA; abundance: NA; j_gene: TRBJ1-5; CDR3nt: TGTGCCAGCAGTGCACAAGGGGAGGGCAATCAGCCCCAGCATTTT; CDR3aa: CASSAQGEGNQPQHF
v_gene: TRBV11-3; d_gene: TRBD1; abundance: few; j_gene: TRBJ1-1; CDR3nt: TGTGCCAGCAGCCAACAGGGGACTCGCACTGAAGCTTTCTTT; CDR3aa: CASSQQGTRTEAFF
v_gene: TRBV11-3; d_gene: TRBD2; abundance: NA; j_gene: TRBJ2-7; CDR3nt: TGTGCCAGCAGCATGACTAGCGGGAGTGGGTACGAGCAGTACTTC; CDR3aa: CASSMTSGSGYEQYF
v_gene: TRBV6-8; d_gene: NA; abundance: medium-sized; j_gene: TRBJ1-2; CDR3nt: TGTGCCAGCAGTTACTCGGGGCAGACCTATGGCTACACCTTC; CDR3aa: CASSYSGQTYGYTF
v_gene: TRBV11-3; d_gene: TRBD1; abundance: medium-sized; j_gene: TRBJ1-5; CDR3nt: TGTGCCAGCAGCCTCGTAGGGACAGGGGTAAGCCAGCCCCAGCATTTT; CDR3aa: CASSLVGTGVSQPQHF
v_gene: TRBV7-2; d_gene: NA; abundance: few; j_gene: TRBJ1-5; CDR3nt: TGTGCCAGCAGCATGGACACTTATCAGCCCCAGCATTTT; CDR3aa: CASSMDTYQPQHF
v_gene: TRBV19; d_gene: NA; abundance: NA; j_gene: TRBJ1-2; CDR3nt: TGTGCCAGTAGTATGGGAACAGAGCTCTATGGCTACACCTTC; CDR3aa: CASSMGTELYGYTF
v_gene: TRBV29-1; d_gene: TRBD1; abundance: NA; j_gene: TRBJ1-1; CDR3nt: TGCAGCGTCGGACAGGGGAACACTGAAGCTTTCTTT; CDR3aa: CSVGQGNTEAFF
v_gene: TRBV11-3; d_gene: TRBD1; abundance: few; j_gene: TRBJ1-2; CDR3nt: TGTGCCAGCAGCCCGAGGACAGGGAACTATGGCTACACCTTC; CDR3aa: CASSPRTGNYGYTF
v_gene: TRBV28; d_gene: TRBD2; abundance: large; j_gene: TRBJ2-3; CDR3nt: TGTGCCAGCAGTGGGACTAGCGGGAGTACAGATACGCAGTATTTT; CDR3aa: CASSGTSGSTDTQYF